Shown below are 28 T cell receptor beta chains from a single sample sequenced in a study of PD-1 blockade in classical Hodgkin lymphoma. The repertoire was sequenced with immunoSEQ multiplex PCR; TCRdb's copy has only in-frame clones and lacks some. The sample shows roughly 15,000 clones, roughly two thirds of them seen only once. All the patients suffered relapse after autologous stem cell transplantation, and brentuximab vedotin exposure differed. Sequenced here: peripheral blood mononuclear cells (PBMCs), sampled at baseline. These receptors were obtained from a human donor with classical Hodgkin lymphoma.

V usage is TRBV5-1 and J usage is TRBJ2-5; D is ambiguous. Germline CDR1 SGHRS, CDR2 YFSETQ. This CDR3 contains 15 residues. Trimming removed 2 bases at V and 1 base at J, with 12 bases between. The CDR3 DNA reads as TGCGCCAGCAGCTTAAGACGGAAGCTCCAAGAGACCCAGTACTTC. This translates into CASSLRRKLQETQYF.

The V and J genes are TRBV7-9 and TRBJ2-7; D call uncertain. The germline gives CDR1 SEHNR, CDR2 FQNEAQ (reference sequence). This CDR3 is built from 14 residues. Trimming shortened V by 5 bases and J by 3 bases, and 14 bases separated the two germline ends. The CDR3 DNA reads as TGTGCCAGCAGCCCCTTAGACGCCTACTACGAGCAGTACTTC. Protein sequence: CASSPLDAYYEQYF.

This clone was counted only a few times. The chain recombines TRBV5-1 with TRBJ2-1; TRBD2 matches at 11 bases. J lost 6 bases, V lost 4 bases, and 9 bases had no gene match. CDR1 and CDR2 from the germline V gene are SGHRS and YFSETQ. The CDR3 is 16 amino acids. CDR3: CASSPVAGGLGNEQFF. The CDR3 nucleotides are TGCGCCAGCAGCCCAGTAGCGGGAGGGTTAGGCAATGAGCAGTTCTTC. Full variable domain (rest looked up from reference TRBV5-1 and TRBJ2-1): KAGVTQTPRYLIKTRGQQVTLSCSPISGHRSVSWYQQTPGQGLQFLFEYFSETQRNKGNFPGRFSGRQFSNSRSEMNVSTLELGDSALYLCASSPVAGGLGNEQFFGPGTRLTVL.

This rearrangement joins TRBV7-6 to TRBJ2-1; 12 bases map to TRBD1. This CDR3 comprises 15 residues. The germline V gene encodes CDR1 SGHVS and CDR2 FNYEAQ. The J segment lost 5 bases and the V segment lost 6 bases, leaving 5 bases of the junction unmatched. The CDR3 here is CASSLGQGANNEQFF. CDR3 coding DNA: TGTGCCAGCAGTCTGGGACAGGGGGCGAACAATGAGCAGTTCTTC.

Only a few counts were recorded for this clone. The rearrangement joins TRBV5-1 to TRBJ2-3; D is unresolved. Germline V CDR1 and CDR2: SGHRS, YFSETQ. The CDR3 length is 13 residues. V lost 4 bases to trimming and J lost 8 bases, with 14 bases between them. CDR3: CASSPGPRGTQYF. As DNA, the CDR3 is TGCGCCAGCAGCCCCGGGCCCAGAGGTACGCAGTATTTT.

The chain carries TRBV7-6 and TRBJ2-7, with D unclear. The CDR3 runs to 13 residues. Germline CDR1 and CDR2: SGHVS and FNYEAQ. With 5 bases removed from V and 3 bases from J, the gap between germline ends came to 11 bases. The CDR3 loop is CASSPGPNYEQYF. DNA of the CDR3: TGTGCCAGCAGCCCTGGACCGAACTACGAGCAGTACTTC.

This chain uses TRBV6-6 with TRBJ1-1; TRBD1 might be the D (6 bases). V dropped 0 bases and J dropped 7 bases, with 9 bases sitting between them. There are 13 residues in the CDR3. Germline V gene lookup returns CDR1 MNHNY and CDR2 SVGAGI (reference sequence). The CDR3 spells CASSYSGGIEAFF. The CDR3 region has the DNA TGTGCCAGCAGTTACTCAGGGGGAATTGAAGCTTTCTTT.

This sequence joins TRBV7-2 and TRBJ1-3; no firm D call. Trimming removed 1 base at V and 5 bases at J, with 6 bases between. The CDR3 totals 13 residues. Germline-derived CDR1 and CDR2 are SGHTA and FQGNSA. CDR3 nucleotide sequence: TGTGCCAGCAGCTTAGTTATCCGAAACACCATATATTTT. Translated, it gives CASSLVIRNTIYF. The full variable domain, rest sourced from reference TRBV7-2 and TRBJ1-3, is GAGVSQSPSNKVTEKGKDVELRCDPISGHTALYWYRQSLGQGLEFLIYFQGNSAPDKSGLPSDRFSAERTGGSVSTLTIQRTQQEDSAVYLCASSLVIRNTIYFGEGSWLTVV.

The chain couples TRBV4-2 to TRBJ2-1, with D possibly being TRBD2 (6 bases). The V gene lost 0 bases and the J gene lost 8 bases, with 20 bases spanning the gap. Looked up from germline, CDR1 is LGHNA and CDR2 is YNFKEQ. The CDR3 covers 17 residues. The CDR3 bases are TGTGCCAGCAGCCAAGAGTTAAAGGGACTTAGCTTGTATGAGCAGTTCTTC. It codes for CASSQELKGLSLYEQFF.

In its sample, this clone was seen a few times. The V gene is TRBV7-3, the J gene TRBJ2-7; unclear D gene. CDR1 is SGHTA and CDR2 is FQGTGA in the germline V gene. The V end was cut by 0 bases, the J end by 5 bases, with 8 bases between. The CDR3 has 13 residues. The CDR3 DNA reads as TGTGCCAGCAGCTTAACGCCCCTCAACGAGCAGTACTTC. This encodes CASSLTPLNEQYF.

This clone was seen a handful of times. The chain couples TRBV19 to TRBJ1-2; a possible D gene is TRBD1 (6 bases). Trimming removed 6 bases from V and 3 bases from J, with 11 bases in between. CDR1 and CDR2 (germline): LNHDA, SQIVND (reference sequence). The CDR3 totals 13 residues. CDR3 nucleotide sequence: TGTGCCAGTAGCTTACAGGGAGACTATGGCTACACCTTC. Translation: CASSLQGDYGYTF.

The chain recombines TRBV6-5 with TRBJ2-7, with 9 bases aligning to TRBD2. The CDR3 has 14 amino acids. V gave up 6 bases and J gave up 3 bases; unmatched junction bases: 6. Germline V lookup: CDR1 MNHEY, CDR2 SVGAGI. CDR3 sequence reads: CASRSSGSYYEQYF. For the CDR3, the DNA is TGTGCCAGCAGAAGTAGCGGGAGTTACTACGAGCAGTACTTC.

This chain uses TRBV4-1 with TRBJ2-1; 8 bases align to TRBD2. The CDR3 spans 17 residues. V dropped 4 bases and J dropped 6; count of bases not matched to a gene: 14. Looked up from germline, CDR1 is MGHRA and CDR2 is YSYEKL. CDR3 region: CASSPQAGSGSLNEQFF. The DNA for the CDR3 is TGCGCCAGCAGCCCTCAGGCCGGCAGCGGGAGCCTCAATGAGCAGTTCTTC.

The CDR3 loop reads CASSRGGGYQETQYF. The DNA of the CDR3 is TGTGCCAGCAGCCGCGGGGGGGGCTACCAAGAGACCCAGTACTTC. The V gene is TRBV28, the J gene TRBJ2-5; 9 bases agree with TRBD2. From germline, CDR1 is MDHEN and CDR2 SYDVKM. CDR3 length: 15 amino acids. V shed 6 bases and J 0 bases; nucleotides not matched to a gene: 5.

V usage is TRBV29-1 and J usage is TRBJ2-5; TRBD1 aligns across 7 bases. Germline CDR1 is SQVTM and CDR2 is ANQGSEA. The J segment lost 7 bases and the V segment lost 5 bases, leaving 19 bases of the junction unmatched. The CDR3 is 16 amino acids. The CDR3 nucleotides are TGCAGCGTTCGCGACAGGCCGACAGGGATTAATGTGACCCAGTACTTC. This gives the protein CSVRDRPTGINVTQYF.

The chain employs TRBV7-8 and TRBJ2-7; 7 nucleotides align to TRBD1. Per germline, CDR1 SGHVS and CDR2 FQNEAQ. V lost 4 bases to trimming and J lost 3 bases; unmatched junction nucleotides: 6. The CDR3 spans 14 residues. This CDR3 reads CASSYRDRYYEQYF. The DNA for the CDR3 is TGTGCCAGCAGCTACCGGGACAGATACTACGAGCAGTACTTC.

The chain uses TRBV5-4 and TRBJ2-1; D may be TRBD1 (6 bases). CDR3 length equals 14 residues. The V end was cut by 3 bases, the J end by 10 bases, with 17 bases between. Germline lookup yields CDR1 SGHNT and CDR2 YYREEE (reference sequence). Written as DNA, the CDR3 is TGTGCCAGCAGCTCGAAACAGGGAGTTTACGAGCAGTTCTTC. It codes for CASSSKQGVYEQFF.

Only one count was recorded for this clone. The chain employs TRBV15 and TRBJ2-7, with D perhaps matching TRBD1 (5 bases). The CDR3 has 15 residues. Germline CDR1 is LNHNV and CDR2 is YYDKDF (reference sequence). With 5 bases removed from V and 3 bases from J, the gap between germline ends came to 17 bases. CDR3 bases: TGTGCCACCAGCTACAGGCGCGAGCCACTCTACGAGCAGTACTTC. Protein product: CATSYRREPLYEQYF.

The chain combines TRBV25-1 with TRBJ2-1; D may correspond to TRBD1 or TRBD2 (5 bases each). There are 13 residues in the CDR3. V dropped 0 bases and J dropped 7 bases, with 7 bases sitting between them. Germline-derived CDR1 and CDR2 are MGHDK and SYGVNS. The CDR3 loop is CASSEYWGNEQFF. CDR3 in DNA: TGTGCCAGCAGTGAATATTGGGGGAATGAGCAGTTCTTC.

V gene TRBV4-1 combines with J gene TRBJ2-5; TRBD2 agrees at 12 bases. The J call may be in error: the DNA end matches TRBJ2-7 better. The CDR3 has 15 residues. Looked up from germline, CDR1 is MGHRA and CDR2 is YSYEKL. The CDR3 loop reads CASSALAGGTYEQYF. CDR3 nucleotides: TGCGCCAGCAGCGCCCTAGCGGGAGGGACCTACGAGCAGTACTTC.

The gene calls are TRBV7-8 and TRBJ2-5; 7 bases fit TRBD2. Trimming cost V 1 base and J 11 bases; bases outside gene matches: 13. From germline, CDR1 is SGHVS and CDR2 FQNEAQ. This CDR3 comprises 15 residues. CDR3: CASSLEWAGENRQYF. The CDR3 DNA is TGTGCCAGCAGCTTAGAATGGGCGGGAGAGAATCGGCAGTACTTC.

By share, this clone counts as medium-sized. This chain joins TRBV5-6 and TRBJ2-5; 12 bases line up with TRBD2. This CDR3 is 16 amino acids long. J was trimmed by 1 base and V by 3 bases; bases with no gene match: 4. Per germline, CDR1 SGHDT and CDR2 YYEEEE. The CDR3 region is CASSSLLAGGQETQYF. The CDR3, as DNA: TGTGCCAGCAGCTCCTTACTAGCGGGAGGCCAAGAGACCCAGTACTTC.

V usage is TRBV5-1 and J usage is TRBJ2-5; 10 nucleotides align to TRBD2. This CDR3 is built from 17 residues. In germline, CDR1 is SGHRS, CDR2 YFSETQ. V shed 0 bases and J 4 bases; nucleotides not matched to a gene: 9. The chain's CDR3 is CASSLVSSGSGRETQYF. As DNA, the CDR3 is TGCGCCAGCAGCTTGGTGTCTAGCGGGAGCGGGCGAGAGACCCAGTACTTC.

Comments on this clone: A much larger clone differs by one base, so this may be a read error. Other DNA sequences in this specimen translate into the identical CDR3. The rearrangement uses TRBV6-5 and TRBJ2-7; unclear D gene. The length of the CDR3 is 13 residues. Germline V CDR1 and CDR2: MNHEY, SVGAGI. The CDR3 is CASSWRVHYEQYF. The DNA for the CDR3 is TGCGCCAGCAGTTGGCGAGTACACTACGAGCAGTACTTC.

The CDR3: CSVGAYEQYF. In DNA, the CDR3 is TGCAGCGTTGGGGCCTACGAGCAGTACTTC. The V call is TRBV29-1, the J call TRBJ2-7; no reliable D call. The ends were cut back, 4 bases at V and 2 bases at J, with 3 bases in the middle. This CDR3 has 10 residues. The germline V gene encodes CDR1 SQVTM and CDR2 ANQGSEA.

As regards this clone: Different DNA sequences within this sample yield the same CDR3. The V and J genes are TRBV28 and TRBJ2-7; 8 nucleotides match TRBD2. The V gene's germline CDR1 is MDHEN and CDR2 SYDVKM. The CDR3 extends over 14 amino acids. With V trimmed by 2 bases and J by 4 bases, 4 bases remained unmatched. The CDR3 loop reads CASSLRAGAYEQYF. DNA of the CDR3: TGTGCCAGCAGTTTAAGAGCGGGAGCATACGAGCAGTACTTC. Complete variable domain (other parts from reference TRBV28 and TRBJ2-7): DVKVTQSSRYLVKRTGEKVFLECVQDMDHENMFWYRQDPGLGLRLIYFSYDVKMKEKGDIPEGYSVSREKKERFSLILESASTNQTSMYLCASSLRAGAYEQYFGPGTRLTVT.

The sample holds a few counts of this clone. The chain uses TRBV15 and TRBJ1-5, with unresolved D. Germline V gene lookup returns CDR1 LNHNV and CDR2 YYDKDF (reference sequence). The CDR3 has 13 residues. V was shortened by 3 bases and J by 4 bases, with 7 bases between the two germline ends. The CDR3: CATSRDVNQPQHF. The DNA of the CDR3 is TGTGCCACCAGCAGGGACGTGAATCAGCCCCAGCATTTT.

The chain joins TRBV7-9 to TRBJ2-1; TRBD2 aligns across 8 bases. Per germline, CDR1 SEHNR and CDR2 FQNEAQ (reference sequence). CDR3 length: 15 amino acids. Losses at the gene ends were 6 bases for V and 9 bases for J; bases not matched to a gene: 13. This CDR3 reads CASRIPREGPGEQFF. DNA for the CDR3: TGTGCCAGCAGGATCCCCCGGGAGGGCCCGGGTGAGCAGTTCTTC.